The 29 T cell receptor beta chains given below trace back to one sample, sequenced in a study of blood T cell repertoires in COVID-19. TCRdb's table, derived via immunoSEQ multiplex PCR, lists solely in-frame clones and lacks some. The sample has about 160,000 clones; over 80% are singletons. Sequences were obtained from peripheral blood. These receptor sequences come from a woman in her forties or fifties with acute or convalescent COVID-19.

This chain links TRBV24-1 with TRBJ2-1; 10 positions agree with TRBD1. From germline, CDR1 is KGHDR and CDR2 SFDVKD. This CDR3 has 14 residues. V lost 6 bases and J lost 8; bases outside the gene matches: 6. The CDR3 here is CATSQLTGGDEQFF. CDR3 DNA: TGTGCCACCAGTCAATTGACAGGGGGCGATGAGCAGTTCTTC.

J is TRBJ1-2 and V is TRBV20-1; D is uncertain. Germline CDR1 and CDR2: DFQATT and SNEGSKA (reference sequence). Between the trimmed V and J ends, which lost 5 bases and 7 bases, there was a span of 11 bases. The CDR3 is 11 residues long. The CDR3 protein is CSAERVSGYTF. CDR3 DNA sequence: TGCAGTGCTGAGAGGGTTAGTGGCTACACCTTC.

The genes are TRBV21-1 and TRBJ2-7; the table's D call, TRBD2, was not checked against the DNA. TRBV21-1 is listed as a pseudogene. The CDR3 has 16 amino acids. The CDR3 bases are TGTGCCAGCAGCAAACCCCTACGGGGGAGTGTCTACGAGCAGTACTTC. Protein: CASSKPLRGSVYEQYF.

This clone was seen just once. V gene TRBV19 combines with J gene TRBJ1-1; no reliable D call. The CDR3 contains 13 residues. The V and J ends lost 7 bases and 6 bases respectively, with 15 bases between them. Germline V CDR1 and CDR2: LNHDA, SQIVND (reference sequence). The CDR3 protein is CASKFSGGAEAFF. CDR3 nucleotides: TGTGCCAGTAAATTCTCTGGAGGAGCTGAAGCTTTCTTT.

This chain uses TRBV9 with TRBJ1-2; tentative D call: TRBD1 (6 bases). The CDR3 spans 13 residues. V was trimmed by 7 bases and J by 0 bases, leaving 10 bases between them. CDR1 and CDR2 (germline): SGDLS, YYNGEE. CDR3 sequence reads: CASRQVANYGYTF. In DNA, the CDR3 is TGTGCCAGCCGACAGGTAGCTAACTATGGCTACACCTTC.

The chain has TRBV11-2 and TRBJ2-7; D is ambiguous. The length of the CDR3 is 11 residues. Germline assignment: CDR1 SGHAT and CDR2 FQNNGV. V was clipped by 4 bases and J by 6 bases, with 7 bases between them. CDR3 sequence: CASSSYSEQYF. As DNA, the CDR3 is TGTGCCAGCAGCTCCTACTCCGAGCAGTACTTC.

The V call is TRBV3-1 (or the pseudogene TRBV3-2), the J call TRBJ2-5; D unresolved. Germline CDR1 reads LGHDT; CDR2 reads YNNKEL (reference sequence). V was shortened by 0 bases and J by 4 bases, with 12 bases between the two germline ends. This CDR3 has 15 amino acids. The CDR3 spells CASSQDLELGETQYF. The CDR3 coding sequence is TGTGCCAGCAGCCAAGATTTGGAGTTGGGAGAGACCCAGTACTTC.

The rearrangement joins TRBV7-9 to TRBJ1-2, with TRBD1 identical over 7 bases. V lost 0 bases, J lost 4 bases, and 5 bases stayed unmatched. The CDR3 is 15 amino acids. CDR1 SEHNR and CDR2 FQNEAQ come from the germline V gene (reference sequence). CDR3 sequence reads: CASSLARQGAYGYTF. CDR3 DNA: TGTGCCAGCAGCTTAGCGAGACAGGGTGCCTATGGCTACACCTTC.

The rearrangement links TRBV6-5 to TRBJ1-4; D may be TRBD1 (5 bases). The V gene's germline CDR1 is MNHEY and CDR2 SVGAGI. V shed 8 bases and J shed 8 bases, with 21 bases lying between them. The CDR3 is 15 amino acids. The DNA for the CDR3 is TGTGCCAGCCGCCTGGAGGGGCTGGGGGGGGAAAAACTGTTTTTT. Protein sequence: CASRLEGLGGEKLFF.

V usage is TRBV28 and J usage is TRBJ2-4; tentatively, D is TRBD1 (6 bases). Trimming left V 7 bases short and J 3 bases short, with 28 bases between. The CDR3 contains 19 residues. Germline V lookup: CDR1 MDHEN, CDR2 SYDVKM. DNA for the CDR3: TGTGCCAGCAAGGGTGTGTTAGTCCGACAGGTCTACGGCAAAAACATTCAGTACTTC. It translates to CASKGVLVRQVYGKNIQYF.

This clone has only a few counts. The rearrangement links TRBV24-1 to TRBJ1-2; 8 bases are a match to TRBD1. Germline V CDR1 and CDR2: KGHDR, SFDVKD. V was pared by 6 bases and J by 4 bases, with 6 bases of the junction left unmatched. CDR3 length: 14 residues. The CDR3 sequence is CATSPTGQAYGYTF. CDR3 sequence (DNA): TGTGCCACCAGTCCTACGGGACAGGCCTATGGCTACACCTTC.

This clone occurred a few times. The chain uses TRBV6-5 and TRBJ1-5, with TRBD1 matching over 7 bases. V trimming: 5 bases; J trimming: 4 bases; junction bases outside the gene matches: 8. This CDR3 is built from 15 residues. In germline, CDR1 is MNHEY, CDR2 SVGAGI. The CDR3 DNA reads TGTGCCAGCAGTCCACGGGGCAGGGGGAATCAGCCCCAGCATTTT. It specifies CASSPRGRGNQPQHF.

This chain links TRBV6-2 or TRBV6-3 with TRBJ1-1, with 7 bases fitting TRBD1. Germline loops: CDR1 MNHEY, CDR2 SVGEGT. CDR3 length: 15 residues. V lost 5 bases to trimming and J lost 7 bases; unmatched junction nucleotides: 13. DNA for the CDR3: TGTGCCAGCAGTCAACCTGACAGGGATGAGGATGAAGCTTTCTTT. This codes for CASSQPDRDEDEAFF.

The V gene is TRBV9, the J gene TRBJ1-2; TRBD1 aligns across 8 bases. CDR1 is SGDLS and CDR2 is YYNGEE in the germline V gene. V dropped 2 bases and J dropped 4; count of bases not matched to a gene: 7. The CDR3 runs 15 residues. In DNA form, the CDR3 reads TGTGCCAGCAGCGTCCAGGACAGGGCTACCTATGGCTACACCTTC. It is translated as CASSVQDRATYGYTF.

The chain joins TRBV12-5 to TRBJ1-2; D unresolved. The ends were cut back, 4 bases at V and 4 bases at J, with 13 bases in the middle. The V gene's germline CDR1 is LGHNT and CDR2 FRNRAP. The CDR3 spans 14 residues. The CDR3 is CASGSTRVSYGYTF. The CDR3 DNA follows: TGTGCTAGTGGTTCTACCCGGGTCAGCTATGGCTACACCTTC. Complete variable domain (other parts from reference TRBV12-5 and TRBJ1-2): DARVTQTPRHKVTEMGQEVTMRCQPILGHNTVFWYRQTMMQGLELLAYFRNRAPLDDSGMPKDRFSAEMPDATLATLKIQPSEPRDSAVYFCASGSTRVSYGYTFGSGTRLTVV.

CDR3 residues: CASSFDRDYGYTF. CDR3 bases: TGTGCCAGCAGCTTCGACAGGGACTATGGCTACACCTTC. The chain uses TRBV5-4 and TRBJ1-2; 7 nucleotides align to TRBD1. This CDR3 spans 13 amino acids. Germline V gene lookup returns CDR1 SGHNT and CDR2 YYREEE (reference sequence). J lost 3 bases, V lost 2 bases, and 1 base had no gene match.

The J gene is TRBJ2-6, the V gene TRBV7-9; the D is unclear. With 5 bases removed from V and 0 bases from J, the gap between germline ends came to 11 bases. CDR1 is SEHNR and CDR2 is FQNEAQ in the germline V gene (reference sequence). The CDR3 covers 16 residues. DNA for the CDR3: TGTGCCAGCAGCCCCCATCCTAACTCTGGGGCCAACGTCCTGACTTTC. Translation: CASSPHPNSGANVLTF.

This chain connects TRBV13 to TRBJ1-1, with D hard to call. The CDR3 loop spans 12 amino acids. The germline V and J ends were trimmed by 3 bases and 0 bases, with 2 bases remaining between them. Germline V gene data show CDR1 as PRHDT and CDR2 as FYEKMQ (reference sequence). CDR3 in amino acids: CASSFMNTEAFF. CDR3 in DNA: TGTGCCAGCAGCTTTATGAACACTGAAGCTTTCTTT.

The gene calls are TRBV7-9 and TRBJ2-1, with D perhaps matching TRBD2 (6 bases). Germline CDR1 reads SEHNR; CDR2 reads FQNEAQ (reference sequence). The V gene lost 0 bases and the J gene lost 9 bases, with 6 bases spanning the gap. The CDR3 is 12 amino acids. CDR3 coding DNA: TGTGCCAGCAGCTTAGCGGGGGGTGAGCAGTTCTTC. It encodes CASSLAGGEQFF.

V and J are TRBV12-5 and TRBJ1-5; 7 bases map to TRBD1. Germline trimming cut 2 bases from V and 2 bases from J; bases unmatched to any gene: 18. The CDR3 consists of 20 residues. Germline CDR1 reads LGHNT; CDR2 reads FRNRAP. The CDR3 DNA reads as TGTGCTAGTGGTTTGACACCTCCGGGACAGTCCCAAAGGGGCAATCAGCCCCAGCATTTT. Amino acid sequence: CASGLTPPGQSQRGNQPQHF.

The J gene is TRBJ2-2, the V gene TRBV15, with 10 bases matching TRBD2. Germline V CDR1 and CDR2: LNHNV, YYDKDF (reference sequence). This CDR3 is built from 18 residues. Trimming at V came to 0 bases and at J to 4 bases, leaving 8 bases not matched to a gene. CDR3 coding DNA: TGTGCCACCAGCAGAGATCGTCTAGCGGGAGCAGGCACCGGGGAGCTGTTTTTT. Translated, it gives CATSRDRLAGAGTGELFF. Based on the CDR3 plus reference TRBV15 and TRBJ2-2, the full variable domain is DAMVIQNPRYQVTQFGKPVTLSCSQTLNHNVMYWYQQKSSQAPKLLFHYYDKDFNNEADTPDNFQSRRPNTSFCFLDIRSPGLGDTAMYLCATSRDRLAGAGTGELFFGEGSRLTVL.

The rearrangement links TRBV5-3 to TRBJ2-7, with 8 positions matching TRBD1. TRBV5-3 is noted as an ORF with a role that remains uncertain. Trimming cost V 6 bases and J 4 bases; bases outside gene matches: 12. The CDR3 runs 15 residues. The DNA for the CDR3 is TGTGCCAGAATCTCCTCTCCGGGACAGGCATACGAGCAGTACTTC. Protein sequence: CARISSPGQAYEQYF.

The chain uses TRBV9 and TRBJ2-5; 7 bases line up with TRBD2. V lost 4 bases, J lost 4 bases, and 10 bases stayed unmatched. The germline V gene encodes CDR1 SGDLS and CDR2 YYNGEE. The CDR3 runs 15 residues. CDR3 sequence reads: CASSKSGIEGETQYF. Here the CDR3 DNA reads TGTGCCAGCAGCAAGAGCGGGATAGAAGGAGAGACCCAGTACTTC. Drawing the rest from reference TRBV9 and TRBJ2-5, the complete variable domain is DSGVTQTPKHLITATGQRVTLRCSPRSGDLSVYWYQQSLDQGLQFLIQYYNGEERAKGNILERFSAQQFPDLHSELNLSSLELGDSALYFCASSKSGIEGETQYFGPGTRLLVL.

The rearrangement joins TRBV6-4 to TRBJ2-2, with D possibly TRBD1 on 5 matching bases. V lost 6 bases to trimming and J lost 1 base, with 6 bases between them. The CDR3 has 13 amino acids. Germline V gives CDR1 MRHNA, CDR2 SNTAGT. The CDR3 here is CASRTGNTGELFF. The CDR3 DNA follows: TGTGCCAGCAGAACAGGGAACACCGGGGAGCTGTTTTTT.

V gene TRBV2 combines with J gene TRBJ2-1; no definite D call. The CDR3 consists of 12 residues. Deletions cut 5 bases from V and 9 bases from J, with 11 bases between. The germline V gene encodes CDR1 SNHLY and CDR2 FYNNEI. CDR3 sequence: CASSYPTGEQFF. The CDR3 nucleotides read TGTGCCAGCAGTTATCCGACGGGTGAGCAGTTCTTC.

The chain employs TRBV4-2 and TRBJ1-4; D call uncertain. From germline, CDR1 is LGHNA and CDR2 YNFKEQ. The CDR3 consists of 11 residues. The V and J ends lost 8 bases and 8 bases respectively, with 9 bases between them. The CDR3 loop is CASHSGEKLFF. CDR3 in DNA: TGTGCCAGCCATTCCGGGGAAAAACTGTTTTTT.

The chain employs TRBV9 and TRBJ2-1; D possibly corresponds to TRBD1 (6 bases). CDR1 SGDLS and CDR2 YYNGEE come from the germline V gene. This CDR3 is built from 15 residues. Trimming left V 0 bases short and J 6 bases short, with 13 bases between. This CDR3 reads CASSVEPGVINEQFF. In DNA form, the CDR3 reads TGTGCCAGCAGCGTAGAACCAGGGGTGATCAATGAGCAGTTCTTC.

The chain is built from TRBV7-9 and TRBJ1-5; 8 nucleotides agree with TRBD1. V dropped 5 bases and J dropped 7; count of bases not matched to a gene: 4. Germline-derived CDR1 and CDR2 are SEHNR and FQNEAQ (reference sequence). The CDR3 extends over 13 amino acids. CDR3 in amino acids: CASSQTGDQPQHF. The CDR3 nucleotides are TGTGCCAGCAGCCAGACAGGGGACCAGCCCCAGCATTTT.

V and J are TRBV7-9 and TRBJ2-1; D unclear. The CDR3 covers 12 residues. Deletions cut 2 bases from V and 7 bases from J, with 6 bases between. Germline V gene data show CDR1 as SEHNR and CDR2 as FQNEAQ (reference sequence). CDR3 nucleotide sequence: TGTGCCAGCAGCTTATCCTTTAATGAGCAGTTCTTC. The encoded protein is CASSLSFNEQFF. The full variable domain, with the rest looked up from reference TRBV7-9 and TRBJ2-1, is DTGVSQNPRHKITKRGQNVTFRCDPISEHNRLYWYRQTLGQGPEFLTYFQNEAQLEKSRLLSDRFSAERPKGSFSTLEIQRTEQGDSAMYLCASSLSFNEQFFGPGTRLTVL.